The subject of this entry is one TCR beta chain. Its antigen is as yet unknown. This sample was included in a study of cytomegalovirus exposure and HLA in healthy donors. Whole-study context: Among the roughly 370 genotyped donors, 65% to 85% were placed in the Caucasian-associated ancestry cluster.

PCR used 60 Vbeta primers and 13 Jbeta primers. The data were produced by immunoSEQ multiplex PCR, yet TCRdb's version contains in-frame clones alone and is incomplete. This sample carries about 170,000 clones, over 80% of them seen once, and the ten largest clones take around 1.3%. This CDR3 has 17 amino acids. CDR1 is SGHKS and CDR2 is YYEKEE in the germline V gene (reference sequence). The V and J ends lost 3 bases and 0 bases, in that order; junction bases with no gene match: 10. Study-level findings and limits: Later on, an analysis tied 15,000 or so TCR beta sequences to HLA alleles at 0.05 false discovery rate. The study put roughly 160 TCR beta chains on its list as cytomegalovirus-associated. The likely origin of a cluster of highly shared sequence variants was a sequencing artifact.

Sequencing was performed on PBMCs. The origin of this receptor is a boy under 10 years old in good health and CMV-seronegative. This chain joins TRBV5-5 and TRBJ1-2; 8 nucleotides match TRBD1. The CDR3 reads CASSSGTGRLANYGYTF. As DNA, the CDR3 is TGTGCCAGCAGCTCCGGGACAGGCCGATTAGCTAACTATGGCTACACCTTC.